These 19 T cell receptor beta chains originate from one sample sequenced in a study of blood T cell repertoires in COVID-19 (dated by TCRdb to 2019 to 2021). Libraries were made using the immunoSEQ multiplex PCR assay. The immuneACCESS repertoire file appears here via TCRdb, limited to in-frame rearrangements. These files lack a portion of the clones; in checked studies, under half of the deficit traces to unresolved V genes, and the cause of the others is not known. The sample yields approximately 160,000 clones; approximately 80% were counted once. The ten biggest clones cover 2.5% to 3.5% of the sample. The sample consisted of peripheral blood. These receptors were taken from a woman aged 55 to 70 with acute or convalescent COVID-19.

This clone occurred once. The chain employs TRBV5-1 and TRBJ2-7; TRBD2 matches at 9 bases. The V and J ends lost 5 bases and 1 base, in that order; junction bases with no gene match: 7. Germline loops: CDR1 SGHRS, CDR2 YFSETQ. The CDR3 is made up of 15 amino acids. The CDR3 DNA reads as TGCGCCAGCAGTATTGAGACTAGCGGATCCTACGAGCAGTACTTC. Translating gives CASSIETSGSYEQYF.

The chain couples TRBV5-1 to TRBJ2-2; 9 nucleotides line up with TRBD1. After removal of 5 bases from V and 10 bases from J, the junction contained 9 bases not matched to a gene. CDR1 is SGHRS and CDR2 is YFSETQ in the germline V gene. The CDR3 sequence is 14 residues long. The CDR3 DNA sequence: TGCGCCAGCAGTTTTGGACAGGGGCAGTCGGAGCTGTTTTTT. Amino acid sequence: CASSFGQGQSELFF.

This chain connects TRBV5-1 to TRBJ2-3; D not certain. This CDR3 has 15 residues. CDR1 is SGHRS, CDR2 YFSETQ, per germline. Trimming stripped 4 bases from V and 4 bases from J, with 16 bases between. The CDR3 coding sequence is TGCGCCAGCAGCACCCGAGCGAGTAGTGCAGATACGCAGTATTTT. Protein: CASSTRASSADTQYF.

This CDR3 reads CASSIETQGTNQPQHF. CDR3 coding DNA: TGTGCCAGTAGTATAGAAACCCAGGGCACCAATCAGCCCCAGCATTTT. The V gene is TRBV19, the J gene TRBJ1-5; tentatively, D is TRBD1 (5 bases). Trimming pared 0 bases from V and 3 bases from J, leaving 12 bases between. This CDR3 is 16 amino acids long. The germline V gene has CDR1 LNHDA and CDR2 SQIVND (reference sequence).

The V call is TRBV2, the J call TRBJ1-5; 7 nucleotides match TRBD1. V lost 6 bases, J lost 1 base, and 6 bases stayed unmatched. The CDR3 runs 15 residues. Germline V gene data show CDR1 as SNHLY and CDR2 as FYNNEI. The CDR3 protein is CASRRGQGSNQPQHF. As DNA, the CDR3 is TGTGCCAGCAGGAGGGGGCAGGGAAGCAATCAGCCCCAGCATTTT.

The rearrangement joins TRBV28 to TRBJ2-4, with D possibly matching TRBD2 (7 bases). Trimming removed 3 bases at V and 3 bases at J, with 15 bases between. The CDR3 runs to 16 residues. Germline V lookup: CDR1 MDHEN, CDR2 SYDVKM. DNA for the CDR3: TGTGCCAGCAGTTTGGGGGGGGGCGCAGGCAAAAACATTCAGTACTTC. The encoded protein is CASSLGGGAGKNIQYF.

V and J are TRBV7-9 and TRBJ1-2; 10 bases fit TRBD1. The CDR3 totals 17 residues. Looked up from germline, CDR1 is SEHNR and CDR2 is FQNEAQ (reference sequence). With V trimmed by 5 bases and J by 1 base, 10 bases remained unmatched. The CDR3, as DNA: TGTGCCAGCAGCCGCCGGGACAGGGGAGACCTTAACTATGGCTACACCTTC. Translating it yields CASSRRDRGDLNYGYTF. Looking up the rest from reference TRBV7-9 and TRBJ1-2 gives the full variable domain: DTGVSQNPRHKITKRGQNVTFRCDPISEHNRLYWYRQTLGQGPEFLTYFQNEAQLEKSRLLSDRFSAERPKGSFSTLEIQRTEQGDSAMYLCASSRRDRGDLNYGYTFGSGTRLTVV.

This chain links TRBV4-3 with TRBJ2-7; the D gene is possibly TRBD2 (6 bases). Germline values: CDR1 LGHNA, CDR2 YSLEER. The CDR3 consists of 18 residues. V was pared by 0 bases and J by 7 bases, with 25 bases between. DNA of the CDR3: TGCGCCAGCAGCCAAGATCCCCCCGTGGAGGGTCAAACGTCTGAGCAGTACTTC. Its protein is CASSQDPPVEGQTSEQYF.

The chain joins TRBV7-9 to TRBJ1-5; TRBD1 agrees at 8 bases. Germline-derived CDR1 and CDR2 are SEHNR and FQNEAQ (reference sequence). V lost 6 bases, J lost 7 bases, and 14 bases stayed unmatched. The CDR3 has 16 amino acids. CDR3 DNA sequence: TGTGCCAGCAGGGTACCCCTCAGGGGGCCTCGGCAGCCCCAGCATTTT. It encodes CASRVPLRGPRQPQHF.

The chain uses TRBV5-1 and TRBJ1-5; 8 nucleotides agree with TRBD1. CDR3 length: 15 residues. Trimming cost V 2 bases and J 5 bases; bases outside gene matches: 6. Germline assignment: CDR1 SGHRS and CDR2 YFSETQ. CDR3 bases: TGCGCCAGCAGCTTATCAGGGGGCGCGGATCAGCCCCAGCATTTT. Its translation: CASSLSGGADQPQHF.

CDR3 in DNA: TGTGCCAGCAGCCCCTATAGGACAGGGGACACTGAAGCTTTCTTT. It is translated as CASSPYRTGDTEAFF. The V call is TRBV3-1 (or the pseudogene TRBV3-2), the J call TRBJ1-1, with 9 positions matching TRBD1. Germline CDR1 LGHDT, CDR2 YNNKEL (reference sequence). The CDR3 spans 15 residues. V was clipped by 4 bases and J by 3 bases; unmatched bases: 6.

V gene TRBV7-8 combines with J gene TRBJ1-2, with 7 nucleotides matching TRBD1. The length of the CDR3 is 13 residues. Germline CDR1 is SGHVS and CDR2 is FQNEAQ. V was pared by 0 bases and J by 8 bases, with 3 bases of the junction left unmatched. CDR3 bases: TGTGCCAGCAGCTTAGCGAGGGGGCTCGGCTACACCTTC. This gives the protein CASSLARGLGYTF.

CDR3 coding DNA: TGTGCCAGCAGCTTCTCTTTGGGAACAGGGGATCCTGAAGCTTTCTTT. It codes for CASSFSLGTGDPEAFF. This chain joins TRBV11-2 and TRBJ1-1; 7 bases agree with TRBD1. Germline V gene sequence: CDR1 SGHAT, CDR2 FQNNGV. J was trimmed by 6 bases and V by 3 bases; bases with no gene match: 13. The CDR3 length is 16 residues.

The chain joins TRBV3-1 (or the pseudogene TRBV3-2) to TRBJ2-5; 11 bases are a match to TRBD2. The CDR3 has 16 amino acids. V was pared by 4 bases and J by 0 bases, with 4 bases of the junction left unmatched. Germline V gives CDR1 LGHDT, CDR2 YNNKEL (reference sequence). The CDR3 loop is CASSRRTSGYQETQYF. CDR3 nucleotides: TGTGCCAGCAGCCGGCGGACTAGCGGGTACCAAGAGACCCAGTACTTC.

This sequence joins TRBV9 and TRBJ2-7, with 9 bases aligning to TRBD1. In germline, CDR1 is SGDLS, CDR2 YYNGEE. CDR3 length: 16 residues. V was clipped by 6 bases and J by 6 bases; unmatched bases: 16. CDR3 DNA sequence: TGTGCCAGCACTCGATCGGGACAGGGAGTCCAAGGCGAGCAGTACTTC. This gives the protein CASTRSGQGVQGEQYF.

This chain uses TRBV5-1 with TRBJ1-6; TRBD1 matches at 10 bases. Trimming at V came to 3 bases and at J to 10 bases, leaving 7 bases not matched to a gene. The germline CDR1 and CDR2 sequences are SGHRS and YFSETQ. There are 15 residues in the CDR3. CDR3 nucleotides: TGCGCCAGCAGCTCGGCCGGGACAGGGGTCTCACCCCTCCACTTT. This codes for CASSSAGTGVSPLHF.

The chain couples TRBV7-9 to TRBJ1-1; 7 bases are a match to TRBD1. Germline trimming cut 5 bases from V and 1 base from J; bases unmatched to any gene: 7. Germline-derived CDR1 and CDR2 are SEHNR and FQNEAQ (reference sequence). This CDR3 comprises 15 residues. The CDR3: CASSQRQGPNTEAFF. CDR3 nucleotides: TGTGCCAGCAGCCAGCGACAGGGACCGAACACTGAAGCTTTCTTT.

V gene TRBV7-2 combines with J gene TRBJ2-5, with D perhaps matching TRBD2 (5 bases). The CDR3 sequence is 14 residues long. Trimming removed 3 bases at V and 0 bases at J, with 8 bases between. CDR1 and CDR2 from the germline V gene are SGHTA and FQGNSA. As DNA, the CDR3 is TGTGCCAGCAGCTTCCGGCGGGACCAAGAGACCCAGTACTTC. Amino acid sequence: CASSFRRDQETQYF.

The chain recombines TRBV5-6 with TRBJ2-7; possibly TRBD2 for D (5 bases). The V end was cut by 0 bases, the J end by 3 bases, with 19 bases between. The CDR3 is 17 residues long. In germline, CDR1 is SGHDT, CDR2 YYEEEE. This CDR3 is CASSLGGPLVIVYEQYF. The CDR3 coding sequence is TGTGCCAGCAGCTTGGGAGGGCCCCTAGTGATAGTCTACGAGCAGTACTTC.